A single sample gave rise to the 27 T cell receptor beta chains below, sequenced in a study of molecular identifiers for immune sequencing clone quantification. TCRdb redid the calling of the PCR reads with MiXCR, one entry per CDR3 protein. The data contain about 35,000 distinct CDR3 sequences, 15% to 20% of them singletons. Source material: naive CD8+ T cells from blood, with Jurkat cell RNA spiked in. Subset given: FACS-sorted CD8+CD4-CCR7+CD45RA+ naive T cells. The receptors stem from a human donor in good health. Some libraries in this study had Jurkat cell RNA spiked in.

This clonotype was counted at least ten times. The chain is built from TRBV5-6 and TRBJ1-1; 9 nucleotides line up with TRBD1. The ends lost 4 bases at V and 11 bases at J; junction bases unmatched: 12. The CDR3 covers 14 residues. Germline-derived CDR1 and CDR2 are SGHDT and YYEEEE. The CDR3 DNA reads as TGTGCCAGCAGCGCATACTACAGGGGGCTAGGGGCTTTCTTT. It yields the protein CASSAYYRGLGAFF.

The genes are TRBV4-3 and TRBJ1-5; no reliable D call. The V gene's germline CDR1 is LGHNA and CDR2 YSLEER. V lost 0 bases and J 5 bases, leaving 14 bases between the germline ends. This CDR3 has 16 residues. The CDR3 loop reads CASSQEYVGQHQPQHF. As DNA, the CDR3 is TGCGCCAGCAGCCAAGAGTATGTTGGGCAGCATCAGCCCCAGCATTTT.

This clonotype was seen ten or more times. This chain uses TRBV18 with TRBJ2-3; D uncertain. Between the trimmed V and J ends, which lost 0 bases and 5 bases, there was a span of 6 bases. Germline-derived CDR1 and CDR2 are KGHSH and LQKENI. The CDR3 loop spans 13 amino acids. This CDR3 reads CASSPPVVDTQYF. CDR3 DNA sequence: TGTGCCAGCTCACCACCCGTGGTAGATACGCAGTATTTT. The complete variable domain, with remaining parts taken from reference TRBV18 and TRBJ2-3, reads NAGVMQNPRHLVRRRGQEARLRCSPMKGHSHVYWYRQLPEEGLKFMVYLQKENIIDESGMPKERFSAEFPKEGPSILRIQQVVRGDSAAYFCASSPPVVDTQYFGPGTRLTVL.

Ten or more counts support this clonotype. V is TRBV19 and J is TRBJ2-1; D unresolved. V was cut by 7 bases and J by 0 bases, with 22 bases left in between. The CDR3 consists of 18 residues. Per the germline V gene, CDR1 is LNHDA and CDR2 is SQIVND (reference sequence). CDR3 loop: CASTPESSMFRSYNEQFF. The CDR3 DNA reads TGTGCCAGTACCCCCGAGTCCTCGATGTTCCGCTCCTACAATGAGCAGTTCTTC. The complete variable domain, with remaining parts taken from reference TRBV19 and TRBJ2-1, reads DGGITQSPKYLFRKEGQNVTLSCEQNLNHDAMYWYRQDPGQGLRLIYYSQIVNDFQKGDIAEGYSVSREKKESFPLTVTSAQKNPTAFYLCASTPESSMFRSYNEQFFGPGTRLTVL.

This clonotype has a single count. This chain uses TRBV5-6 with TRBJ1-3; D is uncertain. The V end was cut by 7 bases, the J end by 4 bases, with 12 bases between. There are 13 residues in the CDR3. Per germline, CDR1 SGHDT and CDR2 YYEEEE. The CDR3 protein is CASGSTGGNTIYF. In DNA, the CDR3 is TGTGCCAGCGGCTCGACCGGAGGAAACACCATATATTTT.

This clonotype was detected many times. The V gene is TRBV6-2 or TRBV6-3, the J gene TRBJ2-3, with 9 bases lining up with TRBD1. Germline V gene sequence: CDR1 MNHEY, CDR2 SVGEGT. J was trimmed by 1 base and V by 6 bases; bases with no gene match: 8. This CDR3 is 16 amino acids long. CDR3 DNA: TGTGCCAGCAGGTCTCGTACAGGGGGCCGCACAGATACGCAGTATTTT. It codes for CASRSRTGGRTDTQYF.

The chain employs TRBV19 and TRBJ2-1; the D is unclear. Trimming removed 1 base from V and 4 bases from J, with 8 bases in between. The germline gives CDR1 LNHDA, CDR2 SQIVND (reference sequence). The CDR3 is made up of 14 amino acids. CDR3 sequence: CASSIATTYNEQFF. The CDR3 DNA sequence: TGTGCCAGTAGTATAGCAACCACATACAATGAGCAGTTCTTC.

Points on this clonotype: A read error may explain this, as a much larger clone is one base away. V is TRBV6-5 and J is TRBJ2-7; 10 positions match TRBD1. Germline CDR1 is MNHEY and CDR2 is SVGAGI. Trimming cost V 8 bases and J 6 bases; bases outside gene matches: 10. The length of the CDR3 is 14 residues. CDR3 residues: CASGPGQGTSEQYF. In nucleotides, the CDR3 is TGTGCCAGCGGGCCGGGACAGGGGACGAGCGAGCAGTACTTC.

The genes are TRBV28 and TRBJ2-3; 12 bases fit TRBD2. Germline V gives CDR1 MDHEN, CDR2 SYDVKM. There are 18 residues in the CDR3. After removal of 2 bases from V and 3 bases from J, the junction contained 9 bases not matched to a gene. The CDR3 DNA reads TGTGCCAGCAGTTTAGCTTTCGTCGGGACTAGCGGGACAGATACGCAGTATTTT. Residues: CASSLAFVGTSGTDTQYF. The full variable domain, rest sourced from reference TRBV28 and TRBJ2-3, is DVKVTQSSRYLVKRTGEKVFLECVQDMDHENMFWYRQDPGLGLRLIYFSYDVKMKEKGDIPEGYSVSREKKERFSLILESASTNQTSMYLCASSLAFVGTSGTDTQYFGPGTRLTVL.

A note on this clonotype: This may arise from a read error, as a much more abundant clone is one base away. V is TRBV30 and J is TRBJ2-7; possibly TRBD1 or TRBD2 for D (6 bases each). This CDR3 region has 13 residues. Trimming took 8 bases from V and 3 from J, leaving 17 bases between them. CDR1 and CDR2 (germline): GTSNPN, SVGIG (reference sequence). The CDR3 region is CAESPGAGYEQYF. CDR3 sequence (DNA): TGTGCCGAAAGTCCGGGGGCGGGCTACGAGCAGTACTTC.

This clonotype was picked up a small number of times. V and J are TRBV3-1 and TRBJ2-3; D may be TRBD1 (5 bases). V lost 0 bases to trimming and J lost 4 bases, with 20 bases between them. Germline CDR1 is LGHDT and CDR2 is YNNKEL (reference sequence). The CDR3 covers 18 residues. This CDR3 is CASSQDWRRTLQADTQYF. The CDR3 DNA sequence: TGTGCCAGCAGCCAAGATTGGAGACGCACTCTACAGGCAGATACGCAGTATTTT.

This clonotype occurred many times. CDR3 protein: CASSYNRVSSTEAFF. DNA for the CDR3: TGTGCCAGCAGCTATAACCGGGTTTCCTCCACTGAAGCTTTCTTT. The rearrangement links TRBV5-6 to TRBJ1-1; no reliable D call. This CDR3 comprises 15 residues. Deletions cut 3 bases from V and 4 bases from J, with 16 bases between. CDR1 and CDR2 (germline): SGHDT, YYEEEE. The full variable domain, completed using reference TRBV5-6 and TRBJ1-1, is DAGVTQSPTHLIKTRGQQVTLRCSPKSGHDTVSWYQQALGQGPQFIFQYYEEEERQRGNFPDRFSGHQFPNYSSELNVNALLLGDSALYLCASSYNRVSSTEAFFGQGTRLTVV.

The sample holds many counts of this clonotype. This sequence joins TRBV29-1 and TRBJ1-2, with a tentative D call TRBD1 (5 bases). The germline gives CDR1 SQVTM, CDR2 ANQGSEA. V lost 4 bases to trimming and J lost 3 bases, with 15 bases between them. The CDR3 runs to 14 residues. CDR3 region: CSVVVDTDYYGYTF. CDR3 nucleotides: TGCAGCGTTGTTGTGGACACGGACTACTATGGCTACACCTTC.

The chain is built from TRBV4-1 and TRBJ2-7; possible D gene TRBD2, 5 bases. The CDR3 totals 16 residues. With 0 bases removed from V and 3 bases from J, the gap between germline ends came to 15 bases. Germline CDR1 MGHRA, CDR2 YSYEKL. CDR3 protein: CASSQDLAGVVYEQYF. The CDR3 DNA reads TGCGCCAGCAGCCAAGATCTTGCCGGGGTCGTCTACGAGCAGTACTTC.

With regard to this clonotype: Just one base apart from a much larger clone, this may be a read error. J is TRBJ2-5 and V is TRBV15; D is undetermined. CDR3 length equals 14 residues. Germline CDR1 reads LNHNV; CDR2 reads YYDKDF (reference sequence). Trimming shortened V by 5 bases and J by 1 base, and 11 bases separated the two germline ends. The CDR3 protein is CATSGVPSQETQYF. The CDR3 DNA sequence: TGTGCCACCAGCGGAGTCCCCTCCCAAGAGACCCAGTACTTC. The full variable domain, completed using reference TRBV15 and TRBJ2-5, is DAMVIQNPRYQVTQFGKPVTLSCSQTLNHNVMYWYQQKSSQAPKLLFHYYDKDFNNEADTPDNFQSRRPNTSFCFLDIRSPGLGDTAMYLCATSGVPSQETQYFGPGTRLLVL.

There are a few counts of this clonotype. The chain links TRBV27 to TRBJ2-5; no reliable D call. Trimming took 6 bases from V and 0 from J, leaving 8 bases between them. Germline V gene data show CDR1 as MNHEY and CDR2 as SMNVEV (reference sequence). This CDR3 region has 13 residues. DNA for the CDR3: TGTGCCAGCAGAGGGAACTACCAAGAGACCCAGTACTTC. Amino acids: CASRGNYQETQYF.

At least ten counts were recorded for this clonotype. The V gene is TRBV6-2 or TRBV6-3, the J gene TRBJ2-2, with D perhaps TRBD1 (6 bases). Germline assignment: CDR1 MNHEY and CDR2 SVGEGT. The CDR3 covers 16 residues. V dropped 2 bases and J dropped 0 bases, with 10 bases sitting between them. CDR3 nucleotide sequence: TGTGCCAGCAGTTACGGGGACACCTCGAACACCGGGGAGCTGTTTTTT. This gives the protein CASSYGDTSNTGELFF.

This clonotype was counted many times. The chain combines TRBV10-3 with TRBJ2-7; possible D gene TRBD2, 6 bases. This CDR3 has 14 residues. Looked up from germline, CDR1 is ENHRY and CDR2 is SYGVKD. The V end was cut by 5 bases, the J end by 1 base, with 12 bases between. The CDR3, as DNA: TGTGCCATCAGTTGGAGCGGGCCTTCCTACGAGCAGTACTTC. Its protein product is CAISWSGPSYEQYF.

With regard to this clonotype: This could be a read error, since a much larger clone is one nucleotide away. This chain joins TRBV6-2 or TRBV6-3 and TRBJ2-5; weak D call: TRBD1 (5 bases). The CDR3 is 13 residues long. The germline CDR1 and CDR2 sequences are MNHEY and SVGEGT. Trimming shortened V by 6 bases and J by 1 base, and 9 bases separated the two germline ends. The CDR3, as DNA: TGTGCCAGCAGACAGGCGAGCCAAGAGACCCAGTACTTC. Protein sequence: CASRQASQETQYF.

This clonotype was found many times. The chain uses TRBV28 and TRBJ2-1, with 7 bases fitting TRBD2. Trimming cost V 2 bases and J 2 bases; bases outside gene matches: 6. The CDR3 length is 16 residues. CDR1 is MDHEN and CDR2 is SYDVKM in the germline V gene. CDR3: CASSLMWAGAYNEQFF. CDR3 coding DNA: TGTGCCAGCAGTTTAATGTGGGCGGGAGCCTACAATGAGCAGTTCTTC. The whole variable domain, remainder taken from reference TRBV28 and TRBJ2-1, is DVKVTQSSRYLVKRTGEKVFLECVQDMDHENMFWYRQDPGLGLRLIYFSYDVKMKEKGDIPEGYSVSREKKERFSLILESASTNQTSMYLCASSLMWAGAYNEQFFGPGTRLTVL.

This clonotype was detected many times. V usage is TRBV6-6 and J usage is TRBJ2-3; the match to TRBD1 covers 9 bases. Trimming removed 6 bases from V and 1 base from J; junction bases left unmatched: 11. Germline V gene lookup returns CDR1 MNHNY and CDR2 SVGAGI (reference sequence). The CDR3 is made up of 17 amino acids. CDR3: CASSSLPGTGRTDTQYF. The CDR3 DNA is TGTGCCAGCAGCTCACTTCCCGGGACAGGGCGCACAGATACGCAGTATTTT.

This clonotype was observed at least ten times. The chain employs TRBV28 and TRBJ2-7; TRBD2 matches 8 bases. V was clipped by 4 bases and J by 3 bases; unmatched bases: 5. Germline values: CDR1 MDHEN, CDR2 SYDVKM. CDR3 size: 14 residues. The CDR3 DNA follows: TGTGCCAGCAGTTCCGGGACTAGGCGCTACGAGCAGTACTTC. Encoded protein: CASSSGTRRYEQYF.

This clonotype showed up just a few times. A single base separates this from a much larger clone, so it may be a read error. The J gene is TRBJ1-1, the V gene TRBV7-9, with D possibly matching TRBD1 (6 bases). There are 14 residues in the CDR3. Germline V lookup: CDR1 SEHNR, CDR2 FQNEAQ (reference sequence). V was clipped by 5 bases and J by 6 bases, with 16 bases between them. The CDR3 spells CASSAPQGGAEAFF. The CDR3 nucleotides are TGTGCCAGCAGCGCTCCACAGGGAGGGGCTGAAGCTTTCTTT.

This clonotype was counted ten times or more. The V gene is TRBV7-6, the J gene TRBJ1-4; D is possibly TRBD1 (5 bases). The CDR3 sequence is 15 residues long. Germline CDR1 SGHVS, CDR2 FNYEAQ. Trimming cost V 5 bases and J 3 bases, with 13 bases left between them. This CDR3 is CASSTGTGPNEKLFF. CDR3 nucleotide sequence: TGTGCCAGCAGCACGGGGACGGGTCCTAATGAAAAACTGTTTTTT.

Notes on this clonotype: This sequence may be a read error, since a much larger clone differs from it by one base. This rearrangement joins TRBV20-1 to TRBJ2-5, with D possibly matching TRBD2 (7 bases). Germline lookup yields CDR1 DFQATT and CDR2 SNEGSKA (reference sequence). Between the trimmed V and J ends, which lost 4 bases and 2 bases, there was a span of 26 bases. This CDR3 is 18 amino acids long. In nucleotides, the CDR3 is TGCAGTGCTAAAGGGGGGGGGCCGGGACTACCAATTCAAGAGACCCAGTACTTC. Its translation is CSAKGGGPGLPIQETQYF.

This clonotype was counted ten times or more. The chain is built from TRBV2 and TRBJ2-3, with TRBD1 matching over 7 bases. The CDR3 is 18 amino acids. Germline V gives CDR1 SNHLY, CDR2 FYNNEI. V shed 6 bases, J shed 0 bases, and the junction held 15 bases outside the gene matches. As DNA, the CDR3 is TGTGCCAGCAGGGTACGGGGTAGGGGGCCCGAAAGCACAGATACGCAGTATTTT. Protein product: CASRVRGRGPESTDTQYF.

This clonotype has a handful of counts. The gene calls are TRBV19 and TRBJ2-6; 10 positions agree with TRBD2. The CDR3 sequence is 19 residues long. Germline V lookup: CDR1 LNHDA, CDR2 SQIVND (reference sequence). The junction had 7 bases not matched to a gene; V was cut back by 1 base and J by 1 base. As DNA, the CDR3 is TGTGCCAGTAGTATAGCTGCACTAGCGGGACCATCTGGGGCCAACGTCCTGACTTTC. It codes for CASSIAALAGPSGANVLTF.